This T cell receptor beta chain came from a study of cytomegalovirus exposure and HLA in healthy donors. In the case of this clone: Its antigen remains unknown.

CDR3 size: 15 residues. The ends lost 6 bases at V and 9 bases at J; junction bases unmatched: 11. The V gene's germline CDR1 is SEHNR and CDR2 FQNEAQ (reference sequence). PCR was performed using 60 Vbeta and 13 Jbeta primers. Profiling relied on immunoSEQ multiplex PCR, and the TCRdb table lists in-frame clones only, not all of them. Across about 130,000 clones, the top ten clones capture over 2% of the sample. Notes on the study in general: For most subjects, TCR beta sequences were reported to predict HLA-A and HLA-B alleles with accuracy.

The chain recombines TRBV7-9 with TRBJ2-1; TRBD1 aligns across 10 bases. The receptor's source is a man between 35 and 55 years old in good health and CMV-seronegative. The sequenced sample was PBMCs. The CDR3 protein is CASRGRQGAHGEQFF. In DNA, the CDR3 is TGTGCCAGCAGGGGGAGACAGGGGGCGCACGGTGAGCAGTTCTTC.